This T cell receptor beta chain originates from a study of T cell repertoires in cytomegalovirus infection. TCRdb ran MiXCR on the reads and lists one entry per CDR3 protein. The repertoire holds roughly 760,000 distinct CDR3 sequences, with about a third as singletons. In this sample, this clonotype turned up a few times. The antigen is unknown. Trimming cost V 4 bases and J 1 base, with 17 bases left between them. This CDR3 has 16 amino acids. Germline assignment: CDR1 SGHRS and CDR2 YFSETQ. General observations from the study: Totalled public TCR beta family frequency picked out people who carried CMV plus the relevant HLA.

The chain employs TRBV5-1 and TRBJ1-2; no reliable D call. Sequenced input: PBMCs. This clonotype was obtained from a human donor in good health (CMV status not recorded). Some clones in this sample may be carry-over from other donors' samples. CDR3: CASSRNTALHNYGYTF. The CDR3 region has the DNA TGCGCCAGCAGCCGGAATACAGCCCTACATAACTATGGCTACACCTTC.